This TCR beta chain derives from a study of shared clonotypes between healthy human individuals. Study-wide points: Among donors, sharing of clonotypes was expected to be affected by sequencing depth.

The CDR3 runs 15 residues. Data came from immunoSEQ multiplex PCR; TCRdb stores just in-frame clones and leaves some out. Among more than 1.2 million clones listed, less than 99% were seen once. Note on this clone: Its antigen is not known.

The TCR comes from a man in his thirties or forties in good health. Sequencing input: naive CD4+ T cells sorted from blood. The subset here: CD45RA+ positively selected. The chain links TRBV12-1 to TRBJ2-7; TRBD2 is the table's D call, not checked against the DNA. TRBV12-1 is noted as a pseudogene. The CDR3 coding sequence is TGTGCCAGCAGCCTGGGGACTAGCGGGAGTCGCGAGCAGTACTTC. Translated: CASSLGTSGSREQYF.